This T cell receptor (beta chain) was sequenced for a study of blood T cell repertoires in COVID-19 (dated by TCRdb to about 2020). Background on the whole study: Collaborator samples came from the United States, Italy and Spain and covered acute and convalescent phases of COVID-19. The repertoires were released in a freely available public database intended as a resource for research on the immune response to SARS-CoV-2. Where available, HLA class I and class II types were taken from metadata supplied by the sample provider and were not determined by assay-based typing. The material from the prospective study consisted of cDNA or gDNA derived from T cells, B-cell-depleted T cells, or PBMCs. The samples were drawn from the first 160 participants of the ongoing ImmuneRACE study and from 1,254 subjects provided by 6 global collaborators. Nearly every sample came with metadata listing a de-identified subject ID, COVID-19 status, age in years and sex. Deeply sampled blood TCRbeta repertoires from subjects exposed to, actively infected with, or recovered from COVID-19 were included in the dataset. What the authors observed across the whole study: The amount of clinical and demographic metadata varied by source and participant and was provided uncurated.

This clone has more than one count but fewer than ten. No antigen is known for it. No clone much larger than this one lies a single base away; base qualities are absent. Each collaborating institution followed its own protocols to collect whole blood in K2EDTA tubes. For TCRbeta analysis, collaborator samples were shipped as frozen whole blood, as isolated PBMCs, or as DNA extracted from either sample type. Trimming at the junction amounts to 9 bases on V and 3 bases on J, and the germline ends lie 15 bases apart. CDR1 and CDR2, looked up from the germline V gene (reference sequence), are SGHNT and YYREEE. CDR3 length: 14 amino acids, cysteine to phenylalanine. The retained sequence is limited to the CDR3, 42 bases, with the frame set at the first base. TCRbeta CDR3 regions were amplified from genomic DNA using the immunoSEQ Assay, a bias-controlled multiplex PCR. The paper's data handling went like this. The number of nucleated cells in each sample was estimated from the amplification of reference gene primers within the assay. Sequence reads were collapsed and filtered to measure the absolute abundance of every unique TCRbeta CDR3 rearrangement. For each sample, productive Simpson clonality was calculated as the square root of Simpson's diversity index over productive rearrangements. Sourced from immuneACCESS, this table was stored by TCRdb with only in-frame sequences that have V and J called. A share of the clones is absent; for the studies checked, an unresolved V gene accounts for under half, and the remainder has no known explanation. V and J calls and clone size are as listed in that table; D and trimming were resolved from the DNA. Here the sample has approximately 110,000 clones; approximately 89% occur a single time. The ten most abundant clones make up around 4.5% of the sample.

This sequence uses TRBV5-4 and TRBJ1-4; the D gene is not confidently resolved. This clonotype was obtained from a man aged 35 to 55 with acute or convalescent COVID-19. Sequences were obtained from peripheral blood. This receptor has the CDR3 CAMHLPGANEKLFF. The nucleotide sequence is TGTGCCATGCATCTACCGGGAGCTAATGAAAAACTGTTTTTT.